These 21 T cell receptor beta chains were sequenced from one sample in a study of identical twins (TCRdb year 2016). The method was 5' RACE. The sequencer was an Illumina HiSeq 2000. TCRdb reran the public reads through fastp at Q25 and MiXCR, keeping productive beta chains. CDR3 protein duplicates are merged, each entry listing the most common genes and DNA. This sample comprises hundreds of thousands of distinct CDR3 sequences, approximately 8% of them detected only once. The top ten hold around 2.1% of the sample. This sample also belongs to another study, concerning yellow fever vaccine responses in identical twins.

The material sequenced was memory (CD45RO+) T cells sorted from blood. In light of the paper, this sample's cell subset or site label describes: CD45RO+ enriched T cells. The source of these receptors is a woman between 18 and 30 years old in good health.

The gene calls are TRBV18 and TRBJ2-1; 14 bases fit TRBD2. The germline V gene has CDR1 KGHSH and CDR2 LQKENI. The junction had 4 bases not matched to a gene; V was cut back by 1 base and J by 8 bases. This CDR3 is built from 16 residues. The CDR3 sequence: CASSPRTSGRRDEQFF. The CDR3 DNA follows: TGTGCCAGCTCACCACGGACTAGCGGGAGGAGGGATGAGCAGTTCTTC. The variable domain in full, with the rest retrieved from reference TRBV18 and TRBJ2-1, is NAGVMQNPRHLVRRRGQEARLRCSPMKGHSHVYWYRQLPEEGLKFMVYLQKENIIDESGMPKERFSAEFPKEGPSILRIQQVVRGDSAAYFCASSPRTSGRRDEQFFGPGTRLTVL.

This clonotype was detected ten times or more. The chain recombines TRBV7-2 with TRBJ2-1, with 8 bases lining up with TRBD1. CDR3 length: 15 amino acids. The germline CDR1 and CDR2 sequences are SGHTA and FQGNSA. The V segment lost 4 bases and the J segment 4 bases; nucleotides outside the gene matches: 6. The CDR3 protein is CASSYGQGKYNEQFF. The CDR3 DNA reads TGTGCCAGCAGCTACGGACAGGGAAAGTACAATGAGCAGTTCTTC.

The chain carries TRBV9 and TRBJ2-2; 9 nucleotides line up with TRBD2. The germline gives CDR1 SGDLS, CDR2 YYNGEE. Germline trimming cut 0 bases from V and 6 bases from J; bases unmatched to any gene: 3. The CDR3 runs to 15 residues. The CDR3 DNA is TGTGCCAGCAGCGTAGAAAGCGGGAGGTCCGGGGAGCTGTTTTTT. This gives the protein CASSVESGRSGELFF. Filled out from reference TRBV9 and TRBJ2-2, the complete variable domain reads DSGVTQTPKHLITATGQRVTLRCSPRSGDLSVYWYQQSLDQGLQFLIQYYNGEERAKGNILERFSAQQFPDLHSELNLSSLELGDSALYFCASSVESGRSGELFFGEGSRLTVL.

The chain uses TRBV25-1 and TRBJ2-5; the D is unclear. The germline V and J ends were trimmed by 7 bases and 5 bases, with 14 bases remaining between them. This CDR3 spans 13 amino acids. From germline, CDR1 is MGHDK and CDR2 SYGVNS. CDR3 region: CASTQLGEETQYF. The CDR3 nucleotides read TGTGCCAGCACCCAGCTGGGCGAGGAGACCCAGTACTTC.

The J gene is TRBJ2-1, the V gene TRBV20-1; the match to TRBD2 covers 8 bases. CDR3 size: 19 residues. Germline CDR1 is DFQATT and CDR2 is SNEGSKA (reference sequence). The ends lost 0 bases at V and 8 bases at J; junction bases unmatched: 21. The CDR3 DNA follows: TGCAGTGCTAGAGATCGTAAGCTAGCGGGTTATACATTTAAGCATGAGCAGTTCTTC. Translation: CSARDRKLAGYTFKHEQFF.

This clonotype has ten or more counts. The chain carries TRBV5-1 and TRBJ1-2; D possibly corresponds to TRBD1 (5 bases). This CDR3 is 17 amino acids long. With 0 bases removed from V and 0 bases from J, the gap between germline ends came to 15 bases. Per the germline V gene, CDR1 is SGHRS and CDR2 is YFSETQ. CDR3 protein: CASSLGATAYSNYGYTF. The CDR3 nucleotides are TGCGCCAGCAGCTTGGGGGCGACAGCTTATTCTAACTATGGCTACACCTTC.

The genes are TRBV3-1 and TRBJ1-5; 9 bases line up with TRBD1. CDR1 and CDR2 (germline): LGHDT, YNNKEL (reference sequence). CDR3 size: 15 residues. J was trimmed by 2 bases and V by 1 base; bases with no gene match: 0. The CDR3, as DNA: TGTGCCAGCAGCCAAGGGACAGGGGGCAATCAGCCCCAGCATTTT. Translating gives CASSQGTGGNQPQHF.

This clonotype was observed a few times. This chain joins TRBV20-1 and TRBJ1-3, with D possibly matching TRBD1 (6 bases). The germline CDR1 and CDR2 sequences are DFQATT and SNEGSKA (reference sequence). This CDR3 region has 18 residues. The V and J ends lost 5 bases and 0 bases respectively, with 23 bases between them. CDR3 loop: CSAGTGTQVSSSGNTIYF. CDR3 in DNA: TGCAGTGCTGGGACCGGGACACAAGTATCCAGCTCTGGAAACACCATATATTTT.

The chain combines TRBV5-1 with TRBJ2-5; no definite D call. The V gene lost 1 base and the J gene lost 5 bases, with 9 bases spanning the gap. Germline values: CDR1 SGHRS, CDR2 YFSETQ. CDR3 length equals 13 residues. CDR3 DNA: TGCGCCAGCAGCTTGTGCCTAGGGGAGACCCAGTACTTC. Its protein product is CASSLCLGETQYF.

This clonotype has ten or more counts. The gene calls are TRBV12-3 or TRBV12-4 and TRBJ1-2; D may be TRBD1 (5 bases). The V end was cut by 3 bases, the J end by 4 bases, with 15 bases between. The CDR3 has 15 amino acids. The CDR3 loop is CASSLGLNQGYGYTF. In DNA, the CDR3 is TGTGCCAGCAGTTTGGGCCTAAATCAGGGCTATGGCTACACCTTC.

This chain links TRBV6-1 with TRBJ2-7; D remains unclear. Germline values: CDR1 MNHNS, CDR2 SASEGT. The V end lost 2 bases, the J end lost 0 bases, and 5 bases lay between the germline ends. The CDR3 consists of 13 residues. CDR3 sequence reads: CASSEQSSYEQYV. The CDR3 DNA follows: TGTGCCAGCAGTGAACAGAGCTCCTACGAGCAGTACGTC.

This clonotype came up many times. This sequence joins TRBV12-3 or TRBV12-4 and TRBJ1-4; TRBD1 agrees at 7 bases. The V and J ends lost 4 bases and 16 bases, in that order; junction bases with no gene match: 12. This CDR3 contains 13 residues. CDR3: CASSSDRVGSRFF. CDR3 nucleotides: TGTGCCAGCAGTTCAGACAGGGTCGGCAGTCGGTTTTTT.

The J gene is TRBJ1-6, the V gene TRBV2, with TRBD1 identical over 9 bases. Germline V gives CDR1 SNHLY, CDR2 FYNNEI. J gave up 7 bases and V 7 bases, and 5 bases lay outside the gene matches. This CDR3 has 14 residues. The CDR3 region is CASTRDRDNSPLHF. CDR3 sequence (DNA): TGTGCCAGCACCCGGGACAGGGACAATTCACCCCTCCACTTT.

This clonotype was seen at least ten times. The rearrangement uses TRBV3-1 and TRBJ2-6, with no clear D. This CDR3 spans 15 amino acids. V was cut by 8 bases and J by 0 bases, with 11 bases left in between. CDR1 LGHDT and CDR2 YNNKEL come from the germline V gene (reference sequence). For the CDR3, the DNA is TGTGCCAGCGGTGAAATTAGCTCTGGGGCCAACGTCCTGACTTTC. The encoded protein is CASGEISSGANVLTF. The complete variable domain, with remaining parts taken from reference TRBV3-1 and TRBJ2-6, reads DTAVSQTPKYLVTQMGNDKSIKCEQNLGHDTMYWYKQDSKKFLKIMFSYNNKELIINETVPNRFSPKSPDKAHLNLHINSLELGDSAVYFCASGEISSGANVLTFGAGSRLTVL.

Only a few counts were recorded for this clonotype. V and J are TRBV19 and TRBJ2-6; D not resolved. The CDR3 contains 16 residues. The germline CDR1 and CDR2 sequences are LNHDA and SQIVND (reference sequence). The V and J ends lost 5 bases and 0 bases respectively, with 11 bases between them. The CDR3, as DNA: TGTGCCAGTAGTGGCAGCCCAAACTCTGGGGCCAACGTCCTGACTTTC. Protein: CASSGSPNSGANVLTF.

This clonotype was seen more than once but under ten times. V is TRBV11-1 and J is TRBJ2-5; 9 nucleotides match TRBD1. Germline CDR1 reads SGHAT; CDR2 reads FQDESV (reference sequence). The ends lost 5 bases at V and 5 bases at J; junction bases unmatched: 6. The CDR3 length is 14 residues. The CDR3 nucleotides read TGTGCCAGCAGCGGGGGACAGGGTCCGGAGACCCAGTACTTC. Translating gives CASSGGQGPETQYF.

This clonotype was observed a handful of times. The chain combines TRBV25-1 with TRBJ1-1, with D unclear. Trimming cost V 4 bases and J 6 bases, with 12 bases left between them. Germline loops: CDR1 MGHDK, CDR2 SYGVNS. CDR3 size: 13 residues. The CDR3 bases are TGTGCCAGCAGTGTGCGGGGAGCCCCTGAAGCTTTCTTT. This codes for CASSVRGAPEAFF. Drawing the rest from reference TRBV25-1 and TRBJ1-1, the complete variable domain is EADIYQTPRYLVIGTGKKITLECSQTMGHDKMYWYQQDPGMELHLIHYSYGVNSTEKGDLSSESTVSRIRTEHFPLTLESARPSHTSQYLCASSVRGAPEAFFGQGTRLTVV.

The table lists this clonotype with a few counts. J is TRBJ2-1 and V is TRBV5-6, with D possibly TRBD2 on 5 matching bases. Trimming shortened V by 2 bases and J by 13 bases, and 16 bases separated the two germline ends. The CDR3 extends over 13 amino acids. Looked up from germline, CDR1 is SGHDT and CDR2 is YYEEEE. Written as DNA, the CDR3 is TGTGCCAGCAGCTTCGTGCCCGAGGGAGCACAGTTCTTC. Its protein is CASSFVPEGAQFF.

This rearrangement joins TRBV27 to TRBJ2-7; tentative D call: TRBD2 (5 bases). CDR1 and CDR2 from the germline V gene are MNHEY and SMNVEV (reference sequence). V dropped 3 bases and J dropped 3 bases, with 15 bases sitting between them. The CDR3 has 15 amino acids. The DNA for the CDR3 is TGTGCCAGCAGTTTTAGAGGGATTATGATCTACGAGCAGTACTTC. The encoded protein is CASSFRGIMIYEQYF.

Many counts were recorded for this clonotype. J is TRBJ2-7 and V is TRBV7-2; 7 nucleotides align to TRBD2. Germline V gene lookup returns CDR1 SGHTA and CDR2 FQGNSA. The junction had 9 bases not matched to a gene; V was cut back by 5 bases and J by 5 bases. This CDR3 contains 14 residues. CDR3 sequence reads: CASSLSGTIHEQYF. The CDR3 coding sequence is TGTGCCAGCAGCCTCTCCGGGACTATCCACGAGCAGTACTTC.

This clonotype has a count of ten or more. In DNA, the CDR3 is TGCGCCAGCACCCTAGCCGGGGGAACCTACAATGAGCAGTTCTTC. It translates to CASTLAGGTYNEQFF. This chain joins TRBV5-1 and TRBJ2-1, with a possible D match to TRBD2 (6 bases). This CDR3 comprises 15 residues. V dropped 6 bases and J dropped 2 bases, with 15 bases sitting between them. Per the germline V gene, CDR1 is SGHRS and CDR2 is YFSETQ. Combining the CDR3 with reference TRBV5-1 and TRBJ2-1 gives the whole variable domain KAGVTQTPRYLIKTRGQQVTLSCSPISGHRSVSWYQQTPGQGLQFLFEYFSETQRNKGNFPGRFSGRQFSNSRSEMNVSTLELGDSALYLCASTLAGGTYNEQFFGPGTRLTVL.